This T cell receptor (beta chain) was sequenced in a study of blood T cells in healthy people across ages. Study-level results: CMV infection status of these donors was not known.

Deletions cut 0 bases from V and 0 bases from J, with 12 bases between. This CDR3 has 16 residues. Germline V gene data show CDR1 as SGDLS and CDR2 as YYNGEE. A J-beta primer mix and a sample-barcoded 5' primer were used in a second PCR of about 6 to 12 cycles. Each CDR3 protein is one row after TCRdb ran MiXCR on the 5' RACE reads. The sample consists of about 1 million distinct CDR3 sequences, roughly 45% of them appearing once. Of note for this clonotype: Its antigen is undetermined.

This TCR was recovered from a woman aged 60-75 years in good health. The chain employs TRBV9 and TRBJ2-5; D may be TRBD1 (6 bases). Sequenced: blood. This chain's CDR3 is CASSVGGQLNQETQYF. The CDR3 coding sequence is TGTGCCAGCAGCGTAGGAGGACAGCTAAACCAAGAGACCCAGTACTTC. Complete variable domain (other parts from reference TRBV9 and TRBJ2-5): DSGVTQTPKHLITATGQRVTLRCSPRSGDLSVYWYQQSLDQGLQFLIQYYNGEERAKGNILERFSAQQFPDLHSELNLSSLELGDSALYFCASSVGGQLNQETQYFGPGTRLLVL.